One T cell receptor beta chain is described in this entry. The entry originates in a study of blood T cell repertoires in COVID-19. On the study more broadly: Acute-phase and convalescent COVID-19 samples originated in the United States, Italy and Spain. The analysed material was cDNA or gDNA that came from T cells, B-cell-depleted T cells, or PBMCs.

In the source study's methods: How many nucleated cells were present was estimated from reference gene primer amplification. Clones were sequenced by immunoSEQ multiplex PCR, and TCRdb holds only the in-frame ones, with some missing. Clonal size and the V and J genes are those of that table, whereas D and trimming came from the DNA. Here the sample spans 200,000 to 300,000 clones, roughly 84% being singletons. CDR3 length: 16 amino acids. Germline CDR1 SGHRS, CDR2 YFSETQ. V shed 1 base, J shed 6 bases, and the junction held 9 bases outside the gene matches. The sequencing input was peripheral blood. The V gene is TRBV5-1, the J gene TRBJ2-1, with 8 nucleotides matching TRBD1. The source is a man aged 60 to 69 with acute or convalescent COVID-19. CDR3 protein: CASSLIRDRKTNEQFF. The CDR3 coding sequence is TGCGCCAGCAGCTTGATCCGGGACAGGAAAACCAATGAGCAGTTCTTC.